This T cell receptor beta chain was sequenced during a study of OX40 agonist ivuxolimab in advanced cancers. Sequencing was performed with immunoSEQ multiplex PCR; in TCRdb, only in-frame clones are kept and a portion is missing. Among about 18,000 clones listed, around 78% were seen once. Broader study findings: Within 6 weeks, CD4+ and CD8+ blood T cells expanded clonally at 0.1 to 3.0 mg/kg.

This clone showed up just once. Its target is not known. This receptor was taken from an adult with an advanced solid tumor such as melanoma, head and neck, liver or kidney cancer. Sample: CD4+ or CD8+ T cells sorted from blood, taken in a trial of the OX40 agonist ivuxolimab.

The CDR3 DNA follows: TGTGCCAGCAGCTTGGCCCAGCAGGGACTTGGCAATCAGCCCCAGCATTTT. It yields the protein CASSLAQQGLGNQPQHF. This chain links TRBV5-6 with TRBJ1-5; D possibly corresponds to TRBD1 (5 bases). Per germline, CDR1 SGHDT and CDR2 YYEEEE. Between the trimmed V and J ends, which lost 0 bases and 2 bases, there was a span of 15 bases. The length of the CDR3 is 17 residues.